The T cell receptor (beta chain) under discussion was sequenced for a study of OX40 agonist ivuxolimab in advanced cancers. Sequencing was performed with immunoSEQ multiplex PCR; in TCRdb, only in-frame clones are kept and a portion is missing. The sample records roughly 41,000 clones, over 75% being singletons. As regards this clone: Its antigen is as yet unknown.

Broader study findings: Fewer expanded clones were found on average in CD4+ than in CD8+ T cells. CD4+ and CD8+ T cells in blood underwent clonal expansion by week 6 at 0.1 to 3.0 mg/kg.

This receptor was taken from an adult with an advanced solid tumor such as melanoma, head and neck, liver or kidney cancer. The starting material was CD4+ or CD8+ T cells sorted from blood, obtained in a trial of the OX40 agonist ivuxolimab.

CDR3: CASSFTGGSGNTIYF. CDR3 sequence (DNA): TGTGCCAGCAGCTTCACAGGGGGCTCTGGAAACACCATATATTTT. The V gene is TRBV5-4, the J gene TRBJ1-3, with 8 bases lining up with TRBD1. Unmatched junction bases numbered 1, after V lost 2 bases and J lost 0 bases. CDR3 length: 15 residues. Germline lookup yields CDR1 SGHNT and CDR2 YYREEE (reference sequence).